The 7 T cell receptor beta chains listed next were all sequenced from one sample in a study of CD8 T cells in ankylosing spondylitis. No cognate antigen is known for these TCRs. Each CDR3 protein gets one entry after TCRdb re-called the 5' RACE reads with MiXCR. Among a few hundred thousand distinct CDR3 sequences listed, roughly 8% were seen once. Study-wide results and limits: What seemed typical of ankylosing spondylitis blood was a TCR beta motif built from about 8 highly homologous variants.

Input material: blood, either unsorted or a sorted T cell fraction (not recorded which). The receptor source for this set is a male donor with ankylosing spondylitis.

A few counts support this clonotype. The chain recombines TRBV19 with TRBJ2-7; TRBD1 agrees at 9 bases. CDR1 LNHDA and CDR2 SQIVND come from the germline V gene (reference sequence). V lost 1 base and J lost 3; bases outside the gene matches: 1. The CDR3 is 14 residues long. The CDR3 protein is CASSIGGQGYEQYF. The DNA of the CDR3 is TGTGCCAGTAGTATAGGGGGACAGGGCTACGAGCAGTACTTC.

The rearrangement uses TRBV5-3 and TRBJ2-6; D is ambiguous. TRBV5-3 belongs to the ORF category, with a function that is uncertain. V was pared by 4 bases and J by 1 base, with 18 bases between. CDR3 length equals 18 residues. CDR3 loop: CARSPSERRASGANVLTF. Written as DNA, the CDR3 is TGTGCCAGAAGCCCGAGCGAGCGTCGGGCGTCTGGGGCCAACGTCCTGACTTTC.

The table lists this clonotype with many counts. The chain couples TRBV12-3 or TRBV12-4 to TRBJ1-1; 9 nucleotides agree with TRBD1. The CDR3 loop spans 15 amino acids. The trim removed 6 bases at V and 4 bases at J, leaving 9 bases unmatched. CDR3 bases: TGTGCCAGCAGACCTGGACAGGGGCTAATCACTGAAGCTTTCTTT. Encoded protein: CASRPGQGLITEAFF.

This clonotype was observed a few times. CDR3 nucleotide sequence: TGCAGTGCTAGAAGGCCCCCGGATACGCAGTATTTT. Amino acid sequence: CSARRPPDTQYF. The chain carries TRBV20-1 and TRBJ2-3; D gene ambiguous. V was clipped by 2 bases and J by 6 bases, with 9 bases between them. The germline gives CDR1 DFQATT, CDR2 SNEGSKA (reference sequence). This CDR3 comprises 12 residues.

V gene TRBV29-1 combines with J gene TRBJ1-3, with 9 bases lining up with TRBD1. The germline V gene encodes CDR1 SQVTM and CDR2 ANQGSEA. The CDR3 consists of 16 residues. V dropped 4 bases and J dropped 4; count of bases not matched to a gene: 11. DNA for the CDR3: TGCAGCGTTGTTTCTGAACCGGGACAGGGAGGAAACACCATATATTTT. Encoded protein: CSVVSEPGQGGNTIYF. The variable domain in full, completed from reference TRBV29-1 and TRBJ1-3, reads SAVISQKPSRDICQRGTSLTIQCQVDSQVTMMFWYRQQPGQSLTLIATANQGSEATYESGFVIDKFPISRPNLTFSTLTVSNMSPEDSSIYLCSVVSEPGQGGNTIYFGEGSWLTVV.

The chain has TRBV29-1 and TRBJ2-1; 9 bases align to TRBD1. Germline loops: CDR1 SQVTM, CDR2 ANQGSEA. This CDR3 region has 14 residues. Trimming removed 6 bases from V and 2 bases from J; junction bases left unmatched: 5. The CDR3 loop is CSVAGQGTYNEQFF. Written as DNA, the CDR3 is TGCAGCGTCGCTGGACAGGGGACCTACAATGAGCAGTTCTTC.

This clonotype has at least ten counts. The chain combines TRBV20-1 with TRBJ2-5; D is unclear. Germline CDR1 and CDR2: DFQATT and SNEGSKA (reference sequence). The V and J ends lost 0 bases and 5 bases respectively, with 19 bases between them. The CDR3 spans 16 residues. The DNA of the CDR3 is TGCAGTGCTAGAGATAAGCGCTACCCTGCGCGGGAGACCCAGTACTTC. Amino acid sequence: CSARDKRYPARETQYF.